The 27 T cell receptor beta chains given below trace back to one sample, sequenced in a study of T cell responses to AZD1222 COVID-19 vaccine. TCRdb keeps only in-frame clones here, not all; method: immunoSEQ multiplex PCR. The data contain about 140,000 clones, about 90% of them seen just once; the ten biggest clones take up roughly 7.5%. Sample: peripheral blood, taken 28 days after the second dose of the MenACWY control vaccine. Every receptor here comes from an adult who received the MenACWY meningococcal vaccine as a control.

To note about this clone: Compared with germline, one end of the junction differs, possibly owing to a read error. The gene calls are TRBV7-7 and TRBJ2-2; D gene ambiguous. The CDR3 sequence is 14 residues long. The germline V gene encodes CDR1 SSHAT and CDR2 FNYEAQ (reference sequence). For the CDR3, the DNA is TGTGCTAGCAGCCAGACACCGAACACCGGGGAGCTGTTTTTT. It specifies CASSQTPNTGELFF.

The chain uses TRBV3-1 (or the pseudogene TRBV3-2) and TRBJ2-5; 12 bases fit TRBD2. After removal of 3 bases from V and 5 bases from J, the junction contained 4 bases not matched to a gene. This CDR3 has 15 residues. Germline V gene data show CDR1 as LGHDT and CDR2 as YNNKEL (reference sequence). The CDR3 DNA is TGTGCCAGCAGCCAGACTAGCGGGAGCGTGGAGACCCAGTACTTC. It translates to CASSQTSGSVETQYF.

The chain carries TRBV12-3 or TRBV12-4 and TRBJ2-5; TRBD1 agrees at 10 bases. The CDR3 length is 13 residues. V shed 7 bases, J shed 7 bases, and the junction held 6 bases outside the gene matches. The CDR3 is CASTRDRGGTQYF. CDR3 DNA: TGTGCCAGCACCCGGGACAGGGGAGGGACCCAGTACTTC.

This clone appeared once. This chain links TRBV3-1 (or the pseudogene TRBV3-2) with TRBJ2-1, with a possible D match to TRBD1 (6 bases). The CDR3 covers 15 residues. Trimming stripped 5 bases from V and 2 bases from J, with 13 bases between. Germline CDR1 is LGHDT and CDR2 is YNNKEL (reference sequence). CDR3 in DNA: TGTGCCAGCAGCAGGGAGACAGGTACCTACAATGAGCAGTTCTTC. Translation: CASSRETGTYNEQFF.

The rearrangement uses TRBV6-5 and TRBJ2-7; unclear D gene. This CDR3 is built from 15 residues. Germline V gives CDR1 MNHEY, CDR2 SVGAGI. V lost 0 bases to trimming and J lost 2 bases, with 11 bases between them. CDR3 protein: CASSYSSRGPYEQYF. Here the CDR3 DNA reads TGTGCCAGCAGTTACTCATCTCGCGGTCCCTACGAGCAGTACTTC.

This chain uses TRBV19 with TRBJ1-4; 10 nucleotides line up with TRBD1. Germline CDR1 is LNHDA and CDR2 is SQIVND (reference sequence). J gave up 2 bases and V 9 bases, and 12 bases lay outside the gene matches. The CDR3 is 17 amino acids. The DNA for the CDR3 is TGTGCCAGCGAACGCCGACAGGGGGCGAGGACTAATGAAAAACTGTTTTTT. This codes for CASERRQGARTNEKLFF.

This rearrangement joins TRBV5-6 to TRBJ2-6; D is unclear. CDR3 length equals 17 residues. The germline CDR1 and CDR2 sequences are SGHDT and YYEEEE. CDR3 DNA sequence: TGTGTCGGGCAGTTTGGTTCCCATCACTCAGGGGCCAACGTCCTGACTTTC. This gives the protein CVGQFGSHHSGANVLTF. Full variable domain (outside the CDR3, taken from reference TRBV5-6 and TRBJ2-6): DAGVTQSPTHLIKTRGQQVTLRCSPKSGHDTVSWYQQALGQGPQFIFQYYEEEERQRGNFPDRFSGHQFPNYSSELNVNALLLGDSALYLCVGQFGSHHSGANVLTFGAGSRLTVL.

The V call is TRBV19, the J call TRBJ1-2, with unresolved D. Germline CDR1 is LNHDA and CDR2 is SQIVND (reference sequence). V lost 9 bases and J 0 bases, leaving 20 bases between the germline ends. CDR3 length equals 16 residues. CDR3 DNA sequence: TGTGCCAGCTCCAGCCCTCCAGGAGTCACTAACTATGGCTACACCTTC. Protein sequence: CASSSPPGVTNYGYTF. The full variable domain, its missing parts supplied by reference TRBV19 and TRBJ1-2, is DGGITQSPKYLFRKEGQNVTLSCEQNLNHDAMYWYRQDPGQGLRLIYYSQIVNDFQKGDIAEGYSVSREKKESFPLTVTSAQKNPTAFYLCASSSPPGVTNYGYTFGSGTRLTVV.

This clone was seen only a few times. The DNA for the CDR3 is TGTGCCACCAGTGATTTGCTAGCGGGAGGCACTGAGCAGTTCTTC. It codes for CATSDLLAGGTEQFF. This chain joins TRBV24-1 and TRBJ2-1; 11 bases are shared with TRBD2. J gave up 9 bases and V 0 bases, and 3 bases lay outside the gene matches. This CDR3 has 15 amino acids. Germline V gene lookup returns CDR1 KGHDR and CDR2 SFDVKD.

The genes are TRBV3-1 (or the pseudogene TRBV3-2) and TRBJ2-1; TRBD2 might be the D (5 bases). The germline V gene encodes CDR1 LGHDT and CDR2 YNNKEL (reference sequence). The CDR3 extends over 12 amino acids. The germline V and J ends were trimmed by 1 base and 12 bases, with 10 bases remaining between them. This CDR3 is CASSQGPRVQFF. The CDR3 bases are TGTGCCAGCAGCCAAGGTCCGAGGGTGCAGTTCTTC.

The chain combines TRBV10-2 with TRBJ1-4; TRBD1 agrees at 7 bases. The CDR3 has 17 amino acids. Germline CDR1 WSHSY, CDR2 SAAADI. V lost 1 base, J lost 3 bases, and 8 bases stayed unmatched. The CDR3 bases are TGCGCCAGCAGTGAGTTCGATCCCAGGGGGTCTAATGAAAAACTGTTTTTT. Its translation is CASSEFDPRGSNEKLFF.

This chain links TRBV28 with TRBJ1-1; D perhaps matches TRBD1 (6 bases). CDR3 length equals 14 residues. Germline V gene lookup returns CDR1 MDHEN and CDR2 SYDVKM. The V and J ends lost 6 bases and 6 bases respectively, with 17 bases between them. The CDR3 DNA sequence: TGTGCCAGCAGAGAGGGGGGGTCTCGCCCTGAAGCTTTCTTT. Protein: CASREGGSRPEAFF.

The DNA of the CDR3 is TGTGCCAGCAGCTTAAGTGGAACTCAAGAGACCCAGTACTTC. It is translated as CASSLSGTQETQYF. The chain employs TRBV7-9 and TRBJ2-5; D unclear. V was shortened by 2 bases and J by 2 bases, with 9 bases between the two germline ends. The CDR3 runs to 14 residues. CDR1 SEHNR and CDR2 FQNEAQ come from the germline V gene (reference sequence).

The rearrangement joins TRBV19 to TRBJ1-1, with no clear D. Trimming took off 7 bases at V and 1 base at J, with 13 bases between the two ends. The CDR3 spans 14 residues. Germline CDR1 is LNHDA and CDR2 is SQIVND (reference sequence). The CDR3, as DNA: TGTGCCAGTACCTCGGACGTCCGGAACACTGAAGCTTTCTTT. Translation: CASTSDVRNTEAFF.

This clone appeared once. V and J are TRBV7-3 and TRBJ2-5, with D uncertain. This CDR3 region has 14 residues. V lost 5 bases and J 7 bases, leaving 17 bases between the germline ends. Germline lookup yields CDR1 SGHTA and CDR2 FQGTGA. This chain's CDR3 is CASSPVAATGTQYF. The CDR3 DNA follows: TGTGCCAGCAGCCCGGTGGCTGCCACGGGGACCCAGTACTTC.

The rearrangement joins TRBV7-2 to TRBJ2-5; D possibly uses TRBD1 or TRBD2 (6 bases each). There are 15 residues in the CDR3. Between the trimmed V and J ends, which lost 5 bases and 5 bases, there was a span of 18 bases. CDR1 and CDR2 from the germline V gene are SGHTA and FQGNSA. The CDR3 spells CASSKTGRWEETQYF. The DNA for the CDR3 is TGTGCCAGCAGCAAAACAGGGAGGTGGGAGGAGACCCAGTACTTC.

The chain has TRBV5-8 and TRBJ1-5; no definite D call. The CDR3 spans 12 residues. Deletions cut 7 bases from V and 5 bases from J, with 10 bases between. Per the germline V gene, CDR1 is SGHTS and CDR2 is YDEGEE. CDR3 sequence reads: CASVVGDQPQHF. CDR3 sequence (DNA): TGTGCCAGCGTTGTTGGAGATCAGCCCCAGCATTTT.

This chain connects TRBV12-3 or TRBV12-4 to TRBJ1-1, with unresolved D. The V and J ends lost 2 bases and 3 bases respectively, with 7 bases between them. The CDR3 runs 13 residues. CDR3 region: CASSLILDTEAFF. DNA for the CDR3: TGTGCCAGCAGTTTAATCTTGGACACTGAAGCTTTCTTT.

This clone has just one count. V gene TRBV19 combines with J gene TRBJ1-2; TRBD1 agrees at 9 bases. J was trimmed by 4 bases and V by 0 bases; bases with no gene match: 9. Germline V gives CDR1 LNHDA, CDR2 SQIVND (reference sequence). The length of the CDR3 is 17 residues. The CDR3 loop is CASSIDHRDRAVYGYTF. As DNA, the CDR3 is TGTGCCAGTAGTATAGACCACCGGGACAGGGCGGTCTATGGCTACACCTTC.

The chain couples TRBV3-1 (or the pseudogene TRBV3-2) to TRBJ2-1; 9 bases agree with TRBD2. V was clipped by 0 bases and J by 1 base; unmatched bases: 13. From germline, CDR1 is LGHDT and CDR2 YNNKEL (reference sequence). The CDR3 sequence is 20 residues long. CDR3: CASSQDLSSGKGWSYNEQFF. The CDR3 region has the DNA TGTGCCAGCAGCCAAGATCTGTCTAGCGGGAAAGGTTGGTCCTACAATGAGCAGTTCTTC.

The rearrangement links TRBV10-3 to TRBJ1-5; unclear D gene. Germline V lookup: CDR1 ENHRY, CDR2 SYGVKD. This CDR3 comprises 14 residues. V was shortened by 1 base and J by 2 bases, with 6 bases between the two germline ends. CDR3 loop: CAISELAGNQPQHF. CDR3 DNA sequence: TGTGCCATCAGTGAGTTGGCAGGCAATCAGCCCCAGCATTTT.

This clone has a single count. In nucleotides, the CDR3 is TGTGCCAGCAGCCCGGCAGGGGCGACAACTAATGAAAAACTGTTTTTT. Translating it yields CASSPAGATTNEKLFF. This chain uses TRBV7-9 with TRBJ1-4, with D maybe TRBD1 (6 bases). Trimming took 5 bases from V and 0 from J, leaving 13 bases between them. Germline assignment: CDR1 SEHNR and CDR2 FQNEAQ (reference sequence). The CDR3 length is 16 residues. Using reference TRBV7-9 and TRBJ1-4 for the parts outside the CDR3, the full variable domain is DTGVSQNPRHKITKRGQNVTFRCDPISEHNRLYWYRQTLGQGPEFLTYFQNEAQLEKSRLLSDRFSAERPKGSFSTLEIQRTEQGDSAMYLCASSPAGATTNEKLFFGSGTQLSVL.

The rearrangement joins TRBV28 to TRBJ1-5, with D possibly being TRBD1 (5 bases). Germline V gene sequence: CDR1 MDHEN, CDR2 SYDVKM. The CDR3 has 14 residues. V lost 1 base and J 7 bases, leaving 11 bases between the germline ends. CDR3 coding DNA: TGTGCCAGCAGTTTATCCAGGGCTGGACAGCCCCAGCATTTT. Translated, it gives CASSLSRAGQPQHF.

The CDR3 spells CASSLAAGPYNEQFF. In nucleotides, the CDR3 is TGTGCCAGCAGCTTGGCCGCAGGACCCTACAATGAGCAGTTCTTC. The chain has TRBV5-4 and TRBJ2-1; D is undetermined. The CDR3 contains 15 residues. Germline CDR1 is SGHNT and CDR2 is YYREEE (reference sequence). The V gene lost 0 bases and the J gene lost 2 bases, with 9 bases spanning the gap. Drawing the rest from reference TRBV5-4 and TRBJ2-1, the complete variable domain is ETGVTQSPTHLIKTRGQQVTLRCSSQSGHNTVSWYQQALGQGPQFIFQYYREEENGRGNFPPRFSGLQFPNYSSELNVNALELDDSALYLCASSLAAGPYNEQFFGPGTRLTVL.

The chain links TRBV15 to TRBJ2-7; 14 bases map to TRBD2. The CDR3 extends over 13 amino acids. The ends lost 5 bases at V and 6 bases at J; junction bases unmatched: 0. CDR1 and CDR2 (germline): LNHNV, YYDKDF (reference sequence). The CDR3, as DNA: TGTGCCACCAGCGGACTAGCGGGGGGCGAGCAGTACTTC. Translation: CATSGLAGGEQYF.

The chain recombines TRBV10-3 with TRBJ1-5; 7 positions agree with TRBD1. The CDR3 is 15 residues long. Germline V lookup: CDR1 ENHRY, CDR2 SYGVKD. Unmatched junction bases numbered 4, after V lost 2 bases and J lost 3 bases. CDR3: CAISERQGDNQPQHF. The CDR3 DNA sequence: TGTGCCATCAGTGAGCGGCAGGGGGACAATCAGCCCCAGCATTTT.

This clone was seen just once. V and J are TRBV14 and TRBJ2-3; D is undetermined. The CDR3 spans 14 residues. Germline V CDR1 and CDR2: SGHDN, FVKESK. Trimming pared 2 bases from V and 2 bases from J, leaving 8 bases between. The CDR3 loop is CASSQKQTTDTQYF. The CDR3 coding sequence is TGTGCCAGCAGCCAAAAACAGACCACAGATACGCAGTATTTT.